The sequence of this T cell receptor beta chain was determined in a study of blood T cell repertoires in COVID-19. Study context: The United States, Italy and Spain provided the acute and convalescent COVID-19 samples.

Generated by immunoSEQ multiplex PCR, the TCRdb table keeps only in-frame clones and is missing some. The data show 310,000 or so clones, around 90% seen once. Per the germline V gene, CDR1 is SGDLS and CDR2 is YYNGEE. V lost 4 bases and J 0 bases, leaving 13 bases between the germline ends. The CDR3 covers 15 residues. Source material: PBMCs or T cells enriched from blood (not recorded which). The chain employs TRBV9 and TRBJ1-2; D uncertain. The clonotype comes from a woman aged 30 to 39 who had recovered from COVID-19. For the CDR3, the DNA is TGTGCCAGCAGCACTTTAGACATGCCTAACTATGGCTACACCTTC. This codes for CASSTLDMPNYGYTF.